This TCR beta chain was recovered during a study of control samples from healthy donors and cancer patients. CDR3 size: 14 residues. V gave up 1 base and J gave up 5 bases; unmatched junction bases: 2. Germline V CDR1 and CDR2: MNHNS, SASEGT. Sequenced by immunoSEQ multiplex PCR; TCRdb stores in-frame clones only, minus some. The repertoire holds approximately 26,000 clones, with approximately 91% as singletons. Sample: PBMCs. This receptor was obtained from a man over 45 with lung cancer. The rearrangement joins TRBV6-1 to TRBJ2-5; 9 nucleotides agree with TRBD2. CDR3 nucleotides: TGTGCCAGCAGTGAAGGGACTAGCGAGGAGACCCAGTACTTC. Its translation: CASSEGTSEETQYF.